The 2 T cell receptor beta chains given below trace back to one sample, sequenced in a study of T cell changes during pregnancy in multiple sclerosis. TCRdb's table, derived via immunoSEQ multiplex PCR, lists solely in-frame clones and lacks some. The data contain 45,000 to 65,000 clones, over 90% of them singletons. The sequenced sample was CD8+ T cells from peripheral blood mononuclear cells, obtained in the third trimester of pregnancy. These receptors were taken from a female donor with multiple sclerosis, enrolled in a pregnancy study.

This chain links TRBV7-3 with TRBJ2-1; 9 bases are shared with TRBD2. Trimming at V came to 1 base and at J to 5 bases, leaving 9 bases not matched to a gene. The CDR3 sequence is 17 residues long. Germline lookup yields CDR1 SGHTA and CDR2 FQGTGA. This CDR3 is CASSLNLGAGGHNEQFF. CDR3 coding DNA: TGTGCCAGCAGCTTAAACCTTGGAGCGGGAGGTCACAATGAGCAGTTCTTC.

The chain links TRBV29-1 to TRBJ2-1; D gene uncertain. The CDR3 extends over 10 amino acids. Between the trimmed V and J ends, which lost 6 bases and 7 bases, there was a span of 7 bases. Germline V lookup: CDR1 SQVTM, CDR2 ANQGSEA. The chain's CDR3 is CSVVDNEQFF. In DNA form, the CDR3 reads TGCAGCGTGGTAGATAATGAGCAGTTCTTC.